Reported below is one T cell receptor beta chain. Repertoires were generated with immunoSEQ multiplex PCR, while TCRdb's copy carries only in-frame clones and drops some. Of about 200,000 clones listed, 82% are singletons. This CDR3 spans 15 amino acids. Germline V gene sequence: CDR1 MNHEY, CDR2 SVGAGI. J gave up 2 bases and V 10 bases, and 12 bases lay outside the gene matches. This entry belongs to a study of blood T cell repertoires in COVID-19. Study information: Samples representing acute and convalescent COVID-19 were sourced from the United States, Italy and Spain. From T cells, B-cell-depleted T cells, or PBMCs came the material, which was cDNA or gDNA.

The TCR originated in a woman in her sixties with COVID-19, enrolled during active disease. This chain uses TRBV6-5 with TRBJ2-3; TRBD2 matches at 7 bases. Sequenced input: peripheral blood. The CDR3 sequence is CATSRSGPNTDTQYF. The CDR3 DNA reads TGTGCCACCTCACGTAGCGGGCCAAACACAGATACGCAGTATTTT.